Following are 19 T cell receptor beta chains from one sample sequenced in a study of cytomegalovirus exposure and HLA in healthy donors. The PCR contained 60 Vbeta and 13 Jbeta primers. Profiling relied on immunoSEQ multiplex PCR, and the TCRdb table lists in-frame clones only, not all of them. The table records 150,000 to 200,000 clones, roughly 80% of them present only once. Material: PBMCs. These receptor sequences come from a man aged 18 to 30 in good health and CMV-seropositive.

The chain has TRBV7-6 and TRBJ1-4; the match to TRBD1 covers 11 bases. CDR3 length equals 15 residues. Germline V lookup: CDR1 SGHVS, CDR2 FNYEAQ. Trimming at V came to 0 bases and at J to 10 bases, leaving 4 bases not matched to a gene. CDR3 in amino acids: CASSLADRGQAKLFF. CDR3 sequence (DNA): TGTGCCAGCAGCTTAGCGGACAGGGGGCAGGCAAAACTGTTTTTT.

The sample holds a few counts of this clone. The rearrangement uses TRBV4-1 and TRBJ2-7, with 9 bases fitting TRBD2. Germline V CDR1 and CDR2: MGHRA, YSYEKL. Trimming at V came to 1 base and at J to 9 bases, leaving 13 bases not matched to a gene. The CDR3 is 16 amino acids. The DNA of the CDR3 is TGCGCCAGCAGCCAAGTCGCGGCTAGCGGGGACCCAGGGCAGTACTTC. Translating gives CASSQVAASGDPGQYF.

The rearrangement uses TRBV27 and TRBJ2-7; TRBD1 aligns across 10 bases. The ends lost 8 bases at V and 6 bases at J; junction bases unmatched: 13. The CDR3 totals 15 residues. In germline, CDR1 is MNHEY, CDR2 SMNVEV (reference sequence). The CDR3 is CASAQGGTGAGEQYF. CDR3 nucleotides: TGTGCCAGCGCGCAGGGAGGGACAGGGGCAGGCGAGCAGTACTTC.

This clone was counted a few times. The chain is built from TRBV5-1 and TRBJ2-2, with D possibly being TRBD2 (5 bases). There are 15 residues in the CDR3. Germline V gene sequence: CDR1 SGHRS, CDR2 YFSETQ. Trimming cost V 3 bases and J 1 base, with 10 bases left between them. The CDR3 protein is CASSSEGLNTGELFF. CDR3 bases: TGCGCCAGCAGCTCCGAAGGACTGAACACCGGGGAGCTGTTTTTT.

This chain connects TRBV5-1 to TRBJ2-5, with 8 bases lining up with TRBD2. The CDR3 is 13 residues long. The germline V gene has CDR1 SGHRS and CDR2 YFSETQ. Germline trimming cut 7 bases from V and 5 bases from J; bases unmatched to any gene: 7. CDR3 DNA: TGCGCCAGCTCACGGGGGGGCGTTGAGACCCAGTACTTC. Amino acid sequence: CASSRGGVETQYF.

J is TRBJ1-5 and V is TRBV11-3; the D gene is possibly TRBD1 (5 bases). Trimming took 5 bases from V and 0 from J, leaving 17 bases between them. This CDR3 is built from 17 residues. CDR1 is SGHNT, CDR2 YENEEA, per germline. The CDR3 spells CASSPRRGVHSNQPQHF. The CDR3 bases are TGTGCCAGCAGCCCCCGGCGGGGGGTTCATAGCAATCAGCCCCAGCATTTT.

The chain has TRBV5-1 and TRBJ2-7; TRBD2 might be the D (7 bases). This CDR3 has 15 amino acids. V was shortened by 7 bases and J by 5 bases, with 22 bases between the two germline ends. CDR1 and CDR2 (germline): SGHRS, YFSETQ. This chain's CDR3 is CASRRWGGVEDEQYF. CDR3 in DNA: TGCGCCAGCCGCCGTTGGGGGGGCGTTGAGGACGAGCAGTACTTC.

This chain uses TRBV6-1 with TRBJ2-1; the D gene is possibly TRBD2 (6 bases). Trimming removed 5 bases at V and 0 bases at J, with 8 bases between. The CDR3 is 14 amino acids. The germline V gene has CDR1 MNHNS and CDR2 SASEGT. In nucleotides, the CDR3 is TGTGCCAGCAGTTTAGCGGACTCCTACAATGAGCAGTTCTTC. Translating gives CASSLADSYNEQFF.

The chain combines TRBV19 with TRBJ2-2; D ambiguous. Trimming pared 9 bases from V and 3 bases from J, leaving 14 bases between. In germline, CDR1 is LNHDA, CDR2 SQIVND (reference sequence). The CDR3 consists of 14 residues. CDR3 loop: CASSAGRDTGELFF. The CDR3 DNA sequence: TGTGCCAGCAGTGCTGGGCGCGACACCGGGGAGCTGTTTTTT.

The chain recombines TRBV5-1 with TRBJ2-7; 9 nucleotides match TRBD2. The CDR3 totals 15 residues. CDR1 is SGHRS and CDR2 is YFSETQ in the germline V gene. V trimming: 4 bases; J trimming: 0 bases; junction bases outside the gene matches: 5. The DNA of the CDR3 is TGCGCCAGCAGCGAGAATAGCGGGAGCTCCTACGAGCAGTACTTC. Translating gives CASSENSGSSYEQYF.

Written as DNA, the CDR3 is TGTGCCAGCAGCCCCCAGGCACAATCTAATGAAAAACTGTTTTTT. Its protein product is CASSPQAQSNEKLFF. The J gene is TRBJ1-4, the V gene TRBV11-2; no clear D gene. This CDR3 region has 15 residues. With 5 bases removed from V and 3 bases from J, the gap between germline ends came to 13 bases. CDR1 and CDR2 (germline): SGHAT, FQNNGV.

The genes are TRBV19 and TRBJ1-1; D remains ambiguous. Deletions cut 1 base from V and 4 bases from J, with 4 bases between. The V gene's germline CDR1 is LNHDA and CDR2 SQIVND (reference sequence). The CDR3 covers 12 residues. The CDR3 here is CASSIGVTEAFF. Here the CDR3 DNA reads TGTGCCAGTAGTATAGGAGTCACTGAAGCTTTCTTT.

The chain combines TRBV28 with TRBJ2-5; tentative D call: TRBD2 (5 bases). Looked up from germline, CDR1 is MDHEN and CDR2 is SYDVKM. The CDR3 is 18 amino acids. V dropped 2 bases and J dropped 0 bases, with 19 bases sitting between them. The CDR3 sequence is CASSLTRSSAGDQETQYF. In DNA form, the CDR3 reads TGTGCCAGCAGTTTAACCCGATCTTCGGCGGGTGACCAAGAGACCCAGTACTTC.

This sequence joins TRBV10-2 and TRBJ1-3; no definite D call. Trimming took 7 bases from V and 3 from J, leaving 7 bases between them. This CDR3 comprises 12 residues. Germline V gene lookup returns CDR1 WSHSY and CDR2 SAAADI. In DNA, the CDR3 is TGCGCCAGCACTAACGGTGGAAACACCATATATTTT. Its translation is CASTNGGNTIYF.

The rearrangement joins TRBV7-9 to TRBJ1-2; possibly TRBD1 for D (5 bases). CDR1 SEHNR and CDR2 FQNEAQ come from the germline V gene (reference sequence). V was pared by 5 bases and J by 4 bases, with 17 bases between. CDR3 size: 15 residues. The CDR3 reads CASSLTGPPIYGYTF. Here the CDR3 DNA reads TGTGCCAGCAGCCTCACAGGCCCCCCGATCTATGGCTACACCTTC.

V usage is TRBV28 and J usage is TRBJ1-3; D is unresolved. V lost 8 bases and J lost 1, with 9 bases in between. The CDR3 extends over 13 amino acids. Germline V gives CDR1 MDHEN, CDR2 SYDVKM. The CDR3 DNA is TGTGCCAGCCTCCGCCAGTCTGGAAACACCATATATTTT. Translation: CASLRQSGNTIYF. Based on the CDR3 plus reference TRBV28 and TRBJ1-3, the full variable domain is DVKVTQSSRYLVKRTGEKVFLECVQDMDHENMFWYRQDPGLGLRLIYFSYDVKMKEKGDIPEGYSVSREKKERFSLILESASTNQTSMYLCASLRQSGNTIYFGEGSWLTVV.

The V gene is TRBV25-1, the J gene TRBJ1-2, with D perhaps matching TRBD1 (5 bases). From germline, CDR1 is MGHDK and CDR2 SYGVNS. The CDR3 contains 11 residues. V lost 3 bases to trimming and J lost 7 bases, with 6 bases between them. CDR3 DNA: TGTGCCAGCAGTGACAGGGCTGGCTACACCTTC. Translated, it gives CASSDRAGYTF.

The rearrangement joins TRBV5-1 to TRBJ2-7; 11 positions match TRBD1. This CDR3 has 15 amino acids. The J segment lost 6 bases and the V segment lost 3 bases, leaving 8 bases of the junction unmatched. Germline CDR1 and CDR2: SGHRS and YFSETQ. The DNA of the CDR3 is TGCGCCAGCAGCTCGACGGACAGGGGGCAAGGCGAGCAGTACTTC. It specifies CASSSTDRGQGEQYF.

This clone appeared a few times. The V gene is TRBV5-4, the J gene TRBJ1-4; 11 bases are shared with TRBD1. The CDR3 is 14 amino acids. Germline V CDR1 and CDR2: SGHNT, YYREEE (reference sequence). V lost 4 bases, J lost 6 bases, and 2 bases stayed unmatched. The CDR3 region is CASSRTGGDEKLFF. The CDR3 DNA follows: TGTGCCAGCAGCAGGACAGGGGGCGATGAAAAACTGTTTTTT. The full variable domain, with the rest looked up from reference TRBV5-4 and TRBJ1-4, is ETGVTQSPTHLIKTRGQQVTLRCSSQSGHNTVSWYQQALGQGPQFIFQYYREEENGRGNFPPRFSGLQFPNYSSELNVNALELDDSALYLCASSRTGGDEKLFFGSGTQLSVL.